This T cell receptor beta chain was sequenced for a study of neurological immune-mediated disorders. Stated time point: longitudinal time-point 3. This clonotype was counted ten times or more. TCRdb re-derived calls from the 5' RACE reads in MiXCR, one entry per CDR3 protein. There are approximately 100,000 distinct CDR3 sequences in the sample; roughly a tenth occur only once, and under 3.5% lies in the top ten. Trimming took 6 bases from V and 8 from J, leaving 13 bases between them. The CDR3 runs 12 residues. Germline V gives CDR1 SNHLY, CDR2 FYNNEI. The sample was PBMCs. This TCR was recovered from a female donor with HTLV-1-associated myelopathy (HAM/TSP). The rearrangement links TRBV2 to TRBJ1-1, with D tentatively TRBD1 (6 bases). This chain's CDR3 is CASRAGQTEAFF. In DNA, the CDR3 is TGTGCCAGCAGGGCAGGACAGACAGAAGCTTTCTTT.